This TCR beta chain was sequenced during a study of shared clonotypes between healthy human individuals. This clone was seen once. Assay: immunoSEQ multiplex PCR; the TCRdb copy retains only in-frame clones and omits some. This sample has around 2,000,000 clones; about 95% occur once, and the top ten carry under 1.5%. Terminally differentiated effector memory CD45RA+ cells were excluded by CCR7 positive selection of CD45RO-negative cells. The sequencing sample was made of naive CD8+ T cells sorted from blood. The TCR was taken from a man aged 18 to 30 in good health.

CDR3 sequence reads: CASSHISDMGYTF. The CDR3 nucleotides read TGCGCCAGCAGCCATATTTCGGATATGGGCTACACCTTC. The V gene is TRBV4-3, the J gene TRBJ1-2; D is unresolved. Germline CDR1 LGHNA, CDR2 YSLEER. Trimming removed 3 bases at V and 8 bases at J, with 13 bases between. This CDR3 is built from 13 residues.